These 15 T cell receptor beta chains were sequenced from one sample in a study of CD8 T cells in Susac syndrome. An input of about 0.45 to 1 ug of RNA was subjected to reverse transcription using random hexamers. TCRdb recomputed calls from the immunoSEQ multiplex PCR reads with MiXCR, one row per CDR3 protein. The sample holds 300,000 or so distinct CDR3 sequences, approximately 90% seen once. The specimen was CD4+ T cells from PBMCs. Receptor source: a human donor with multiple sclerosis.

V is TRBV20-1 and J is TRBJ2-1, with TRBD2 identical over 15 bases. Germline-derived CDR1 and CDR2 are DFQATT and SNEGSKA (reference sequence). V shed 6 bases and J 0 bases; nucleotides not matched to a gene: 12. The CDR3 runs 19 residues. The DNA of the CDR3 is TGCAGTGCATTGGGACTAGCGGGAGGACGCCACCCCTCCTACAATGAGCAGTTCTTC. Residues: CSALGLAGGRHPSYNEQFF.

The CDR3 DNA reads TGTGCCAGCGTAGCCGGCTACGAGCAGTACTTC. This gives the protein CASVAGYEQYF. The V and J genes are TRBV2 and TRBJ2-7; no definite D call. V lost 8 bases and J lost 3, with 8 bases in between. The CDR3 contains 11 residues. The germline V gene encodes CDR1 SNHLY and CDR2 FYNNEI. The full variable domain, rest sourced from reference TRBV2 and TRBJ2-7, is EPEVTQTPSHQVTQMGQEVILRCVPISNHLYFYWYRQILGQKVEFLVSFYNNEISEKSEIFDDQFSVERPDGSNFTLKIRSTKLEDSAMYFCASVAGYEQYFGPGTRLTVT.

The chain couples TRBV9 to TRBJ2-3; TRBD2 agrees at 9 bases. The V and J ends lost 3 bases and 2 bases, in that order; junction bases with no gene match: 10. Germline V gene sequence: CDR1 SGDLS, CDR2 YYNGEE. The CDR3 is made up of 17 amino acids. CDR3 bases: TGTGCCAGCAGCGCGCCCTCTTTAGCGGGAGCCACAGATACGCAGTATTTT. Translated, it gives CASSAPSLAGATDTQYF.

The V gene is TRBV29-1, the J gene TRBJ2-6; no reliable D call. The V gene lost 4 bases and the J gene lost 0 bases, with 4 bases spanning the gap. Germline CDR1 and CDR2: SQVTM and ANQGSEA. The CDR3 runs to 13 residues. The CDR3 DNA reads TGCAGCGTTGCCTACTCTGGGGCCAACGTCCTGACTTTC. Protein: CSVAYSGANVLTF.

V is TRBV5-6 and J is TRBJ1-1; the match to TRBD1 covers 8 bases. Per the germline V gene, CDR1 is SGHDT and CDR2 is YYEEEE. The CDR3 consists of 16 residues. The V segment lost 5 bases and the J segment 4 bases; nucleotides outside the gene matches: 13. CDR3 loop: CASSPQGAREATEAFF. The DNA of the CDR3 is TGTGCCAGCAGTCCCCAGGGGGCGCGGGAGGCCACTGAAGCTTTCTTT.

The chain recombines TRBV19 with TRBJ1-1; maybe TRBD1 (6 bases). Trimming pared 5 bases from V and 2 bases from J, leaving 12 bases between. Germline loops: CDR1 LNHDA, CDR2 SQIVND (reference sequence). The length of the CDR3 is 14 residues. The CDR3 region has the DNA TGTGCCAGTAGTTTCGGGACATTTAACACTGAAGCTTTCTTT. The encoded protein is CASSFGTFNTEAFF.

The rearrangement uses TRBV3-1 and TRBJ2-4; tentative D call: TRBD2 (5 bases). The germline V gene encodes CDR1 LGHDT and CDR2 YNNKEL (reference sequence). The V gene lost 1 base and the J gene lost 5 bases, with 18 bases spanning the gap. The CDR3 sequence is 17 residues long. CDR3 in DNA: TGTGCCAGCAGCCAAGGGGTCTCGGCCAGCGGAGAAAACATTCAGTACTTC. This codes for CASSQGVSASGENIQYF. The whole variable domain, filled in from reference TRBV3-1 and TRBJ2-4, reads DTAVSQTPKYLVTQMGNDKSIKCEQNLGHDTMYWYKQDSKKFLKIMFSYNNKELIINETVPNRFSPKSPDKAHLNLHINSLELGDSAVYFCASSQGVSASGENIQYFGAGTRLSVL.

V usage is TRBV3-1 and J usage is TRBJ1-4; perhaps TRBD1 as D (5 bases). V was shortened by 4 bases and J by 3 bases, with 12 bases between the two germline ends. This CDR3 spans 15 amino acids. From germline, CDR1 is LGHDT and CDR2 YNNKEL (reference sequence). CDR3 region: CASSLYRNSNEKLFF. The DNA for the CDR3 is TGTGCCAGCAGCCTCTACAGGAACTCTAATGAAAAACTGTTTTTT.

This chain uses TRBV20-1 with TRBJ2-7, with D possibly being TRBD1 (6 bases). V shed 0 bases and J shed 3 bases, with 18 bases lying between them. Germline V gene sequence: CDR1 DFQATT, CDR2 SNEGSKA (reference sequence). This CDR3 has 16 amino acids. Here the CDR3 DNA reads TGCAGTGCTAGAGATGCCGACCCCGGGACATACTACGAGCAGTACTTC. As protein: CSARDADPGTYYEQYF.

The rearrangement joins TRBV5-1 to TRBJ1-2, with a tentative D call TRBD1 (6 bases). Germline V gene sequence: CDR1 SGHRS, CDR2 YFSETQ. V was clipped by 0 bases and J by 11 bases, with 14 bases between them. The CDR3 runs 13 residues. The CDR3 coding sequence is TGCGCCAGCAGCTTGGAGGAAGGGGGAACATACACCTTC. Its protein product is CASSLEEGGTYTF.

CDR3 amino acids: CASSLADNQPQHF. For the CDR3, the DNA is TGTGCCAGCAGTTTGGCGGACAATCAGCCCCAGCATTTT. The genes are TRBV2 and TRBJ1-5; no clear D. V was trimmed by 5 bases and J by 3 bases, leaving 8 bases between them. Germline-derived CDR1 and CDR2 are SNHLY and FYNNEI. This CDR3 region has 13 residues.

In its sample, this clonotype was seen once. The V and J genes are TRBV20-1 and TRBJ1-1; tentative D call: TRBD1 (5 bases). The CDR3 covers 13 residues. Germline values: CDR1 DFQATT, CDR2 SNEGSKA (reference sequence). The V end was cut by 6 bases, the J end by 0 bases, with 11 bases between. The chain's CDR3 is CSAKGNMNTEAFF. Here the CDR3 DNA reads TGCAGTGCGAAGGGGAACATGAACACTGAAGCTTTCTTT.

This chain links TRBV9 with TRBJ1-2, with D hard to call. Germline CDR1 and CDR2: SGDLS and YYNGEE. The CDR3 loop spans 15 amino acids. Trimming left V 0 bases short and J 0 bases short, with 9 bases between. CDR3 in DNA: TGTGCCAGCAGCGTAGCAGGACCAGCTAACTATGGCTACACCTTC. Its translation is CASSVAGPANYGYTF.

This clonotype was seen a single time. The chain uses TRBV6-2 or TRBV6-3 and TRBJ1-5; D is undetermined. CDR3 size: 14 residues. V lost 5 bases and J 5 bases, leaving 13 bases between the germline ends. Germline CDR1 reads MNHEY; CDR2 reads SVGEGT. The CDR3 sequence is CASSPGTNYQPQHF. The CDR3 nucleotides read TGTGCCAGCAGTCCGGGAACGAATTATCAGCCCCAGCATTTT.

The rearrangement joins TRBV7-9 to TRBJ2-3; D may be TRBD1 or TRBD2 (6 bases each). CDR3 length equals 17 residues. Germline lookup yields CDR1 SEHNR and CDR2 FQNEAQ (reference sequence). V shed 5 bases and J shed 7 bases, with 25 bases lying between them. This CDR3 is CASSPWTAMGGLNTQYF. In DNA, the CDR3 is TGTGCCAGCAGCCCTTGGACAGCGATGGGGGGTTTGAATACGCAGTATTTT.